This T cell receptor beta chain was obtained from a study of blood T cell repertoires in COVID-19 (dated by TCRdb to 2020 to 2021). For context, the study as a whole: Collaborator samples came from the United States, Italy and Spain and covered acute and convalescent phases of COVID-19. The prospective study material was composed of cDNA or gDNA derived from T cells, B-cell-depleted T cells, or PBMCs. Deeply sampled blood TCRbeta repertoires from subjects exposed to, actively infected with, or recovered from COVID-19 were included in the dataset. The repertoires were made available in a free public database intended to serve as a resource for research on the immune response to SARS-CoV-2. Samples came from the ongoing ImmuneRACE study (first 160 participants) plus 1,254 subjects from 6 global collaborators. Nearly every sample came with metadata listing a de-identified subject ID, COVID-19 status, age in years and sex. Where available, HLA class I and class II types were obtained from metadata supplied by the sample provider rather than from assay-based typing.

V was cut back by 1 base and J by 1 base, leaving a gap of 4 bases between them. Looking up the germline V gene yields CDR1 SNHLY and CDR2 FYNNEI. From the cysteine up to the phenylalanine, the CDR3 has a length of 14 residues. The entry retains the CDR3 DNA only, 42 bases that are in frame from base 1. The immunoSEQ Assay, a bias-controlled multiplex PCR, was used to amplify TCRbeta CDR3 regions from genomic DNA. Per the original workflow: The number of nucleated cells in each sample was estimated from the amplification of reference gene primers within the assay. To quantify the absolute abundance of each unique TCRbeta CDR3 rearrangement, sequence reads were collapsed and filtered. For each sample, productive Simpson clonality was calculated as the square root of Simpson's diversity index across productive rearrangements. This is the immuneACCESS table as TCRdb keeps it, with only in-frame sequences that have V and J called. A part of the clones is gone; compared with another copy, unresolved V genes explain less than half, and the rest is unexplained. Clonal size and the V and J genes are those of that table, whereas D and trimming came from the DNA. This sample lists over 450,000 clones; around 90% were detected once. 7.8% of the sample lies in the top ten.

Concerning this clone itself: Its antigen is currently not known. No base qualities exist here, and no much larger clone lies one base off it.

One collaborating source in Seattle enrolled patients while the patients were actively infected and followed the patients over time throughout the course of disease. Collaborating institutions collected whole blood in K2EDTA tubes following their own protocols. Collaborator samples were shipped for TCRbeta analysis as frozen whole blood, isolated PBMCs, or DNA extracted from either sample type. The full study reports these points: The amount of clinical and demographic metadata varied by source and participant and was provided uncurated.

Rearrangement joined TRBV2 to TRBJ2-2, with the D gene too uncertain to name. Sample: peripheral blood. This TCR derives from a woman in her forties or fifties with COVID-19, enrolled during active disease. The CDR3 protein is CASSEVLNTGELFF. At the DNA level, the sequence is TGTGCCAGCAGTGAAGTATTGAACACCGGGGAGCTGTTTTTT.